These 30 T cell receptor beta chains were all obtained from the same sample, sequenced in a study of immune heterogeneity within non-small cell lung tumors. Each sample used 600 to 750 ng of genomic DNA from bulk tumor tissue. The authors collected several far-apart biopsies from each primary tumor during surgery. Curative surgery was performed on patients who had untreated, newly diagnosed non-small cell lung cancer. The authors amplified TCR beta CDR3 by multiplex PCR with 32 V and 13 J primers. One entry per CDR3 protein results from TCRdb running MiXCR on the multiplex PCR reads. The sample consists of approximately 3,500 distinct CDR3 sequences, roughly a quarter of them appearing once. Sequenced input: lung tumor tissue. All receptors come from a man aged 55 to 69 with non-small cell lung cancer.

In its sample, this clonotype was seen a few times. As DNA, the CDR3 is TGTGCCAGCAGCCACCAAGGGGCAGGGAGCACAGATACGCAGTATTTT. Amino acids: CASSHQGAGSTDTQYF. The chain has TRBV7-8 and TRBJ2-3, with TRBD1 as a possible D gene (5 bases). Germline V gene sequence: CDR1 SGHVS, CDR2 FQNEAQ. V dropped 5 bases and J dropped 0 bases, with 15 bases sitting between them. The CDR3 has 16 amino acids. Full variable domain (remainder filled in from reference TRBV7-8 and TRBJ2-3): GAGVSQSPRYKVAKRGQDVALRCDPISGHVSLFWYQQALGQGPEFLTYFQNEAQLDKSGLPSDRFFAERPEGSVSTLKIQRTQQEDSAVYLCASSHQGAGSTDTQYFGPGTRLTVL.

This rearrangement joins TRBV30 to TRBJ2-3, with 10 bases fitting TRBD1. The V gene's germline CDR1 is GTSNPN and CDR2 SVGIG (reference sequence). This CDR3 has 15 residues. Germline trimming cut 2 bases from V and 5 bases from J; bases unmatched to any gene: 7. CDR3 DNA: TGTGCCTGGAGTCAGGGGACAGGGGAACGAGATACGCAGTATTTT. This sequence encodes CAWSQGTGERDTQYF.

This clonotype came up a few times. The J gene is TRBJ1-5, the V gene TRBV5-1; tentatively, D is TRBD1 (5 bases). The CDR3 spans 14 residues. In germline, CDR1 is SGHRS, CDR2 YFSETQ. V was cut by 4 bases and J by 5 bases, with 13 bases left in between. CDR3 nucleotides: TGCGCCAGCAGCCCTGAGGGGCGGGATCAGCCCCAGCATTTT. It yields the protein CASSPEGRDQPQHF.

The rearrangement joins TRBV18 to TRBJ2-1, with TRBD2 matching over 10 bases. Germline CDR1 and CDR2: KGHSH and LQKENI. Losses at the gene ends were 6 bases for V and 0 bases for J; bases not matched to a gene: 2. The CDR3 length is 15 residues. CDR3 region: CASSPSGSSYNEQFF. The CDR3 coding sequence is TGTGCCAGCTCGCCTAGCGGGAGCTCCTACAATGAGCAGTTCTTC.

For this clonotype: A read error may be the cause here, since a much bigger clone is one base away. The chain carries TRBV5-1 and TRBJ2-7; weak D call: TRBD1 (5 bases). CDR1 is SGHRS, CDR2 YFSETQ, per germline. The V and J ends lost 3 bases and 0 bases respectively, with 16 bases between them. The CDR3 length is 16 residues. The CDR3 loop is CASSSASTDSSYEQYF. CDR3 DNA sequence: TGCGCCAGCAGCTCGGCGTCGACAGACAGCTCCTACGAGCAGTACTTC.

The chain recombines TRBV5-4 with TRBJ1-5, with a tentative D call TRBD1 (5 bases). CDR3 length: 14 residues. Germline CDR1 reads SGHNT; CDR2 reads YYREEE (reference sequence). V lost 4 bases and J 3 bases, leaving 11 bases between the germline ends. The CDR3 bases are TGTGCCAGCAGCGCGGGGACCGCCAATCAGCCCCAGCATTTT. Encoded protein: CASSAGTANQPQHF. Based on the CDR3 plus reference TRBV5-4 and TRBJ1-5, the full variable domain is ETGVTQSPTHLIKTRGQQVTLRCSSQSGHNTVSWYQQALGQGPQFIFQYYREEENGRGNFPPRFSGLQFPNYSSELNVNALELDDSALYLCASSAGTANQPQHFGDGTRLSIL.

This rearrangement joins TRBV19 to TRBJ2-6, with 10 positions matching TRBD2. The V gene end was trimmed by 2 bases and the J gene end by 0 bases; junction bases not matched to a gene: 4. Looked up from germline, CDR1 is LNHDA and CDR2 is SQIVND (reference sequence). The CDR3 runs 18 residues. The CDR3 DNA reads TGTGCCAGTAGTATACTAGCGGGGGAATTCTCTGGGGCCAACGTCCTGACTTTC. It specifies CASSILAGEFSGANVLTF.

The rearrangement links TRBV27 to TRBJ2-3; tentative D call: TRBD1 (6 bases). CDR1 MNHEY and CDR2 SMNVEV come from the germline V gene (reference sequence). The CDR3 runs 15 residues. The ends were cut back, 9 bases at V and 0 bases at J, with 16 bases in the middle. The CDR3 is CASPRGITSTDTQYF. The CDR3 coding sequence is TGTGCCAGTCCAAGGGGGATTACTAGCACAGATACGCAGTATTTT.

Note on this clonotype: A much larger clonotype is one base distant, so this may be a read error. This chain joins TRBV20-1 and TRBJ2-7; TRBD2 is a possible D gene (5 bases). The germline V gene encodes CDR1 DFQATT and CDR2 SNEGSKA (reference sequence). V was clipped by 0 bases and J by 5 bases, with 20 bases between them. There are 16 residues in the CDR3. The CDR3 loop reads CSARDLGIASLDEQYF. CDR3 in DNA: TGCAGTGCTAGAGATCTAGGGATAGCGAGTTTGGACGAGCAGTACTTC.

By share, this clonotype ranks as medium-sized. The chain has TRBV15 and TRBJ2-7; D is perhaps TRBD1 (6 bases). Germline loops: CDR1 LNHNV, CDR2 YYDKDF (reference sequence). Trimming removed 0 bases from V and 0 bases from J, with 9 bases in between. This CDR3 has 15 amino acids. CDR3: CATSRDGQNSYEQYF. CDR3 DNA sequence: TGTGCCACCAGCAGAGATGGACAGAACTCCTACGAGCAGTACTTC.

By share of the sample, this clonotype is medium-sized (0.01 to 0.1%). The genes are TRBV30 and TRBJ2-7; D assignment may be TRBD1 or TRBD2 (5 bases each). Germline CDR1 is GTSNPN and CDR2 is SVGIG (reference sequence). The CDR3 contains 15 residues. Trimming took 1 base from V and 1 from J, leaving 14 bases between them. In DNA form, the CDR3 reads TGTGCCTGGAGTGCCGGGACGGATTCTTCCTACGAGCAGTACTTC. The encoded protein is CAWSAGTDSSYEQYF.

The J gene is TRBJ1-4, the V gene TRBV5-1, with 9 bases identical to TRBD1. This CDR3 is 16 amino acids long. The germline CDR1 and CDR2 sequences are SGHRS and YFSETQ. Losses at the gene ends were 0 bases for V and 7 bases for J; bases not matched to a gene: 7. CDR3 in amino acids: CASSLEQGARTEKLFF. The CDR3 nucleotides are TGCGCCAGCAGCTTGGAACAGGGGGCGCGAACTGAAAAACTGTTTTTT.

There are a few counts of this clonotype. The chain carries TRBV6-1 and TRBJ1-1; TRBD1 matches at 8 bases. This CDR3 region has 13 residues. The germline gives CDR1 MNHNS, CDR2 SASEGT. V gave up 7 bases and J gave up 5 bases; unmatched junction bases: 6. The CDR3 sequence is CASNTGGRTEAFF. The CDR3 bases are TGTGCCAGCAATACAGGGGGGAGGACTGAAGCTTTCTTT.

This chain links TRBV7-6 with TRBJ2-5, with D unclear. V lost 4 bases to trimming and J lost 3 bases, with 15 bases between them. CDR1 and CDR2 from the germline V gene are SGHVS and FNYEAQ. This CDR3 has 15 residues. The CDR3 loop is CASSSPRAEEETQYF. The CDR3 coding sequence is TGTGCCAGCAGCTCCCCTAGGGCCGAAGAAGAGACCCAGTACTTC.

This clonotype came up a few times. A junction end diverges from the germline sequence, so it may reflect a read error. This chain connects TRBV27 to TRBJ1-4, with D hard to call. The CDR3 runs to 13 residues. The germline V gene encodes CDR1 MNHEY and CDR2 SMNVEV (reference sequence). CDR3 sequence (DNA): TGTGCCAGCAGTTTAATATGGGGTGAAAAACTGATTTTT. Translation: CASSLIWGEKLIF.

Comment on this clonotype: At one end, the junction sequence differs from germline, possibly due to a read error. The chain couples TRBV4-1 to TRBJ2-3; a possible D gene is TRBD1 (5 bases). The germline gives CDR1 MGHRA, CDR2 YSYEKL. The CDR3 is made up of 14 amino acids. DNA for the CDR3: TGCGCCAACAGCCAAGTCCGACAGCGCGGTACGCAGTATTTT. Translated, it gives CANSQVRQRGTQYF.

This clonotype is labeled large. This chain joins TRBV4-2 and TRBJ1-5; TRBD1 might be the D (5 bases). Germline V CDR1 and CDR2: LGHNA, YNFKEQ. V shed 0 bases and J shed 3 bases, with 6 bases lying between them. The CDR3 spans 14 residues. The CDR3 loop reads CASSQEGLNQPQHF. CDR3 sequence (DNA): TGTGCCAGCAGCCAAGAGGGGCTCAATCAGCCCCAGCATTTT.

The chain combines TRBV28 with TRBJ2-3, with a weak D call TRBD2 (6 bases). Germline V CDR1 and CDR2: MDHEN, SYDVKM. The CDR3 loop spans 16 amino acids. Trimming took off 5 bases at V and 2 bases at J, with 17 bases between the two ends. The CDR3 sequence: CASSPGRGPYTDTQYF. CDR3 DNA: TGTGCCAGCAGTCCCGGGCGGGGACCGTACACAGATACGCAGTATTTT.

By its share, this clonotype is medium-sized. V is TRBV27 and J is TRBJ2-3; D may be TRBD1 (6 bases). The germline V gene has CDR1 MNHEY and CDR2 SMNVEV (reference sequence). Trimming cost V 5 bases and J 0 bases, with 15 bases left between them. The CDR3 runs to 16 residues. The CDR3 nucleotides read TGTGCCAGCAGTCCAAGGGGGATTACTAGCACAGATACGCAGTATTTT. It specifies CASSPRGITSTDTQYF.

The chain couples TRBV6-1 to TRBJ2-7, with 7 bases fitting TRBD1. Germline assignment: CDR1 MNHNS and CDR2 SASEGT. The CDR3 length is 16 residues. The V gene end was trimmed by 6 bases and the J gene end by 2 bases; junction bases not matched to a gene: 13. The CDR3 is CASRRTGTAKAYEQYF. The CDR3 DNA reads as TGTGCCAGCAGGCGAACAGGGACAGCAAAGGCCTACGAGCAGTACTTC.

CDR3 nucleotide sequence: TGTGCCAGCAGTTTAGAGCGGGACACTGAAGCTTTCTTT. Protein: CASSLERDTEAFF. V and J are TRBV12-3 or TRBV12-4 and TRBJ1-1, with D hard to call. CDR3 length: 13 amino acids. Trimming left V 1 base short and J 3 bases short, with 6 bases between.

Within the sample, this clonotype is medium-sized. CDR3 in DNA: TGTGCCAGCAGTTTATTGGGACAGGGGCTGGGTGAGCAGTTCTTC. Translation gives CASSLLGQGLGEQFF. This rearrangement joins TRBV27 to TRBJ2-1; 10 bases fit TRBD1. The length of the CDR3 is 15 residues. The V gene end was trimmed by 1 base and the J gene end by 9 bases; junction bases not matched to a gene: 6. Germline V CDR1 and CDR2: MNHEY, SMNVEV (reference sequence).

This clonotype qualifies as medium-sized (0.01 to 0.1%). The gene calls are TRBV5-1 and TRBJ1-2; D gene ambiguous. V lost 6 bases and J lost 8, with 23 bases in between. The CDR3 has 15 amino acids. Germline V gives CDR1 SGHRS, CDR2 YFSETQ. The CDR3 coding sequence is TGCGCCAGCACGGCCCTAGAGAGCACAGCGGAGGGCTACACCTTC. This translates into CASTALESTAEGYTF.

This clonotype is judged medium-sized. The chain employs TRBV2 and TRBJ2-7, with D possibly TRBD1 on 6 matching bases. V was pared by 3 bases and J by 3 bases, with 12 bases between. This CDR3 has 14 residues. Germline V gives CDR1 SNHLY, CDR2 FYNNEI. This CDR3 is CASSEAGVLYEQYF. As DNA, the CDR3 is TGTGCCAGCAGTGAGGCAGGGGTTCTCTACGAGCAGTACTTC.

This clonotype was detected only a few times. CDR3 bases: TGTGCCAGCAGCCAAGATCTAGGGGGAGACTGGGACGAGCAGTACTTC. The encoded protein is CASSQDLGGDWDEQYF. The J gene is TRBJ2-7, the V gene TRBV4-2; a possible D gene is TRBD1 (6 bases). Looked up from germline, CDR1 is LGHNA and CDR2 is YNFKEQ. CDR3 length: 16 residues. V lost 0 bases and J 5 bases, leaving 17 bases between the germline ends.

This clonotype was seen a handful of times. This chain connects TRBV20-1 to TRBJ2-1; 10 bases fit TRBD2. J gave up 10 bases and V 1 base, and 7 bases lay outside the gene matches. Germline V lookup: CDR1 DFQATT, CDR2 SNEGSKA (reference sequence). The length of the CDR3 is 14 residues. CDR3 nucleotides: TGCAGTGCTAGAGCGGGGACTAGCGTCGGGGAGCAGTTCTTC. This codes for CSARAGTSVGEQFF.

By sample fraction, this clonotype is medium-sized. The V call is TRBV4-1, the J call TRBJ2-2; maybe TRBD2 (5 bases). Trimming pared 0 bases from V and 6 bases from J, leaving 8 bases between. Germline V gives CDR1 MGHRA, CDR2 YSYEKL. This CDR3 region has 14 residues. In DNA form, the CDR3 reads TGCGCCAGCAGCCAAGAAGAGGGCGCCGGGGAGCTGTTTTTT. This gives the protein CASSQEEGAGELFF.

Sample share makes this clonotype medium-sized. This chain links TRBV6-1 with TRBJ1-5; D is unresolved. The V gene's germline CDR1 is MNHNS and CDR2 SASEGT. Trimming shortened V by 2 bases and J by 4 bases, and 6 bases separated the two germline ends. This CDR3 is 13 amino acids long. The CDR3 DNA reads as TGTGCCAGCAGTGAACTTGGGAATCAGCCCCAGCATTTT. Its translation is CASSELGNQPQHF.

This clonotype showed up just a few times. This chain joins TRBV29-1 and TRBJ2-3, with 9 nucleotides matching TRBD2. CDR1 is SQVTM, CDR2 ANQGSEA, per germline. This CDR3 comprises 15 residues. Losses at the gene ends were 6 bases for V and 3 bases for J; bases not matched to a gene: 10. The CDR3 region is CSVAGREGLTDTQYF. In DNA, the CDR3 is TGCAGCGTGGCGGGGCGGGAGGGCCTTACAGATACGCAGTATTTT.

J is TRBJ1-1 and V is TRBV27, with no clear D. In germline, CDR1 is MNHEY, CDR2 SMNVEV (reference sequence). The V gene lost 6 bases and the J gene lost 0 bases, with 14 bases spanning the gap. The CDR3 is 15 amino acids. The CDR3, as DNA: TGTGCCAGCAGCTTCTCGGTGTGGGTGAACACTGAAGCTTTCTTT. Its protein product is CASSFSVWVNTEAFF.